The 28 T cell receptor beta chains below all came from one sample that was sequenced in a study of T cells after yellow fever vaccination. MiXCR was run by TCRdb on the 5' RACE reads, yielding one entry per CDR3 protein. The sample yields 400,000 or so distinct CDR3 sequences, over 15% seen once. The material was PBMCs, obtained before the yellow fever booster vaccination. The receptors shown here come from a man in his late teens or twenties who received the YFV17D yellow fever vaccine.

This rearrangement joins TRBV12-3 or TRBV12-4 to TRBJ2-2; 8 bases are a match to TRBD1. V was clipped by 4 bases and J by 6 bases; unmatched bases: 16. CDR3 length: 18 amino acids. CDR3 sequence: CASSSMGLGTGYAGELFF. Written as DNA, the CDR3 is TGTGCCAGCAGTTCAATGGGCCTGGGGACAGGCTACGCCGGGGAGCTGTTTTTT.

The chain is built from TRBV9 and TRBJ1-1; 7 bases map to TRBD1. The V gene's germline CDR1 is SGDLS and CDR2 YYNGEE. V gave up 3 bases and J gave up 11 bases; unmatched junction bases: 10. The CDR3 is 13 residues long. The CDR3 bases are TGTGCCAGCAGCGGGCGGGACAGTCTAAGGGCTTTCTTT. Protein product: CASSGRDSLRAFF.

The chain combines TRBV7-9 with TRBJ2-4; 10 positions match TRBD2. The CDR3 sequence is 17 residues long. Trimming cost V 6 bases and J 4 bases; bases outside gene matches: 12. Germline CDR1 and CDR2: SEHNR and FQNEAQ (reference sequence). CDR3 loop: CASSPLPLSGGKNIQYF. The DNA of the CDR3 is TGTGCCAGCAGTCCTCTCCCTCTTAGCGGGGGGAAAAACATTCAGTACTTC.

The sample holds a few counts of this clonotype. The chain employs TRBV4-2 and TRBJ1-2, with D perhaps matching TRBD1 (6 bases). V shed 1 base and J shed 7 bases, with 22 bases lying between them. The CDR3 consists of 17 residues. Germline CDR1 is LGHNA and CDR2 is YNFKEQ. CDR3 region: CASSQAGTRGSEGGYTF. CDR3 nucleotide sequence: TGTGCCAGCAGCCAAGCCGGGACAAGGGGGTCCGAGGGTGGCTACACCTTC.

This clonotype was seen ten or more times. The chain carries TRBV9 and TRBJ1-1; D call uncertain. Germline V gives CDR1 SGDLS, CDR2 YYNGEE. The V end was cut by 4 bases, the J end by 2 bases, with 15 bases between. CDR3 length: 15 amino acids. CDR3 protein: CASSSLAAANTEAFF. As DNA, the CDR3 is TGTGCCAGCAGCTCTCTTGCCGCAGCCAACACTGAAGCTTTCTTT.

This clonotype was detected only a few times. The chain carries TRBV29-1 and TRBJ1-2; D is possibly TRBD1 (5 bases). Trimming removed 5 bases at V and 4 bases at J, with 17 bases between. Germline V gene data show CDR1 as SQVTM and CDR2 as ANQGSEA. The CDR3 contains 14 residues. CDR3 region: CSVTPAREGYGYTF. Here the CDR3 DNA reads TGCAGCGTTACTCCCGCCAGGGAAGGCTATGGCTACACCTTC.

V is TRBV14 and J is TRBJ2-1; 11 positions match TRBD2. CDR1 is SGHDN, CDR2 FVKESK, per germline. The CDR3 spans 16 residues. V shed 4 bases, J shed 6 bases, and the junction held 8 bases outside the gene matches. The CDR3 protein is CASSPLLAGASNEQFF. CDR3 coding DNA: TGTGCCAGCAGCCCTTTACTAGCGGGGGCCTCCAATGAGCAGTTCTTC.

This clonotype was counted only a few times. This chain links TRBV10-2 with TRBJ1-6; 9 nucleotides line up with TRBD1. The J segment lost 7 bases and the V segment lost 6 bases, leaving 7 bases of the junction unmatched. The CDR3 spans 15 residues. Per germline, CDR1 WSHSY and CDR2 SAAADI. Here the CDR3 DNA reads TGCGCCAGCAGGGGGACAGGGCGAACGAATTCACCCCTCCACTTT. Translating gives CASRGTGRTNSPLHF.

J is TRBJ2-2 and V is TRBV7-3, with no clear D. Trimming took 2 bases from V and 5 from J, leaving 15 bases between them. CDR3 length: 16 amino acids. Per germline, CDR1 SGHTA and CDR2 FQGTGA. The CDR3 region is CASSLDWASGTGELFF. CDR3 in DNA: TGTGCCAGCAGCTTAGATTGGGCAAGTGGAACCGGGGAGCTGTTTTTT.

V and J are TRBV21-1 and TRBJ2-7; the D segment call TRBD2 is taken from the table without a DNA check. TRBV21-1 is listed as a pseudogene. This CDR3 has 16 residues. The CDR3 sequence is CAIGGNTRGAPYEQYF. Here the CDR3 DNA reads TGTGCCATCGGAGGGAACACACGGGGGGCCCCCTACGAGCAGTACTTC.

V is TRBV28 and J is TRBJ2-3, with 7 bases aligning to TRBD1. The ends lost 6 bases at V and 6 bases at J; junction bases unmatched: 6. CDR1 is MDHEN and CDR2 is SYDVKM in the germline V gene. The CDR3 covers 13 residues. The DNA of the CDR3 is TGTGCCAGCAGCCTGGGACAGCCGGATACGCAGTATTTT. Encoded protein: CASSLGQPDTQYF.

The rearrangement joins TRBV6-5 to TRBJ1-1; a weak D match, TRBD1 (6 bases). Looked up from germline, CDR1 is MNHEY and CDR2 is SVGAGI. There are 14 residues in the CDR3. The V gene lost 2 bases and the J gene lost 5 bases, with 12 bases spanning the gap. Here the CDR3 DNA reads TGTGCCAGCAGTTACGGCGCAGGGGTTACTGAAGCTTTCTTT. Protein: CASSYGAGVTEAFF.

This clonotype was detected only a few times. The chain has TRBV24-1 and TRBJ1-5, with 7 bases identical to TRBD1. The junction had 3 bases not matched to a gene; V was cut back by 5 bases and J by 3 bases. This CDR3 is built from 14 residues. Looked up from germline, CDR1 is KGHDR and CDR2 is SFDVKD. This CDR3 is CATSVGTVNQPQHF. The DNA for the CDR3 is TGTGCCACCAGTGTCGGGACAGTCAATCAGCCCCAGCATTTT.

This clonotype has a handful of counts. The chain links TRBV7-2 to TRBJ1-2; no definite D call. The CDR3 is 14 amino acids. Germline V gives CDR1 SGHTA, CDR2 FQGNSA. V gave up 0 bases and J gave up 8 bases, with 13 bases separating them. The CDR3 here is CASSLATGLGGYTF. The DNA for the CDR3 is TGTGCCAGCAGCTTAGCAACTGGACTAGGCGGCTACACCTTC.

The V and J genes are TRBV18 and TRBJ2-4, with D possibly being TRBD2 (6 bases). This CDR3 comprises 14 residues. From germline, CDR1 is KGHSH and CDR2 LQKENI. Deletions cut 6 bases from V and 9 bases from J, with 18 bases between. CDR3 residues: CASSSGPGDGIQYF. The CDR3 region has the DNA TGTGCCAGCTCGTCGGGACCGGGGGATGGCATTCAGTACTTC.

The genes are TRBV27 and TRBJ1-5, with 8 bases lining up with TRBD1. CDR1 is MNHEY and CDR2 is SMNVEV in the germline V gene (reference sequence). The CDR3 sequence is 14 residues long. Losses at the gene ends were 3 bases for V and 9 bases for J; bases not matched to a gene: 7. CDR3 coding DNA: TGTGCCAGCAGTTTGGGGACAGGAGAGGGGCCCCAGCATTTT. Translated: CASSLGTGEGPQHF.

This chain joins TRBV7-3 and TRBJ2-1; 8 bases align to TRBD2. Germline V gene sequence: CDR1 SGHTA, CDR2 FQGTGA. The V and J ends lost 1 base and 3 bases, in that order; junction bases with no gene match: 5. The CDR3 sequence is 16 residues long. CDR3 loop: CASSLNGGGNYNEQFF. In DNA form, the CDR3 reads TGTGCCAGCAGCTTAAATGGCGGGGGGAACTACAATGAGCAGTTCTTC.

This chain uses TRBV30 with TRBJ2-3; D is perhaps TRBD1 (5 bases). The CDR3 covers 15 residues. Looked up from germline, CDR1 is GTSNPN and CDR2 is SVGIG (reference sequence). V lost 2 bases and J lost 3, with 15 bases in between. The CDR3 DNA reads as TGTGCCTGGAGTCTTGCCTTGGGGCCGACAGATACGCAGTATTTT. Translating it yields CAWSLALGPTDTQYF.

This clonotype appeared a few times. The J gene is TRBJ2-2, the V gene TRBV4-3; D is unclear. The CDR3 consists of 13 residues. CDR1 and CDR2 from the germline V gene are LGHNA and YSLEER. The ends were cut back, 3 bases at V and 6 bases at J, with 8 bases in the middle. DNA of the CDR3: TGCGCCAGCAGCCAGCTAACGGCCGGGGAGCTGTTTTTT. It is translated as CASSQLTAGELFF.

The chain recombines TRBV5-6 with TRBJ1-2; perhaps TRBD1 as D (6 bases). Germline V gene sequence: CDR1 SGHDT, CDR2 YYEEEE. This CDR3 comprises 14 residues. V gave up 6 bases and J gave up 4 bases, with 16 bases separating them. The CDR3: CASKHGGQSYGYTF. CDR3 nucleotides: TGTGCCAGCAAACATGGAGGACAGAGCTATGGCTACACCTTC.

DNA for the CDR3: TGTGCCAGCAGATCAATATCTGGGGCCAACGTCCTGACTTTC. This sequence encodes CASRSISGANVLTF. The V gene is TRBV2, the J gene TRBJ2-6; D gene unclear. Trimming took 6 bases from V and 1 from J, leaving 7 bases between them. The CDR3 is 14 amino acids. Germline CDR1 is SNHLY and CDR2 is FYNNEI.

This clonotype has a handful of counts. V usage is TRBV7-9 and J usage is TRBJ2-7, with no clear D. This CDR3 comprises 11 residues. Germline CDR1 SEHNR, CDR2 FQNEAQ (reference sequence). V was cut by 1 base and J by 10 bases, with 8 bases left in between. This chain's CDR3 is CASSLEAEQYV. The CDR3 DNA is TGTGCCAGCAGCTTAGAGGCAGAACAGTACGTC.

This clonotype was counted a few times. J is TRBJ2-3 and V is TRBV14; 9 bases are shared with TRBD1. Per the germline V gene, CDR1 is SGHDN and CDR2 is FVKESK. V was clipped by 7 bases and J by 6 bases; unmatched bases: 8. This CDR3 has 14 amino acids. The CDR3 DNA is TGTGCCAGCAAGAAACAGGGGGCAGGCGATACGCAGTATTTT. This translates into CASKKQGAGDTQYF.

The chain uses TRBV6-1 and TRBJ1-1; D possibly corresponds to TRBD1 (6 bases). Germline CDR1 reads MNHNS; CDR2 reads SASEGT. V gave up 6 bases and J gave up 9 bases, with 17 bases separating them. The CDR3 contains 13 residues. CDR3 in DNA: TGTGCCAGCAGCGACCAATTTCGGGACAAAGCTTTCTTT. This gives the protein CASSDQFRDKAFF.

The V and J genes are TRBV6-5 and TRBJ2-3, with 12 bases fitting TRBD2. The V gene's germline CDR1 is MNHEY and CDR2 SVGAGI. The V gene end was trimmed by 4 bases and the J gene end by 5 bases; junction bases not matched to a gene: 7. The CDR3 sequence is 16 residues long. The CDR3 DNA follows: TGTGCCAGCAGTTTATTACTAGCGGGGGGTGGAGATACGCAGTATTTT. The encoded protein is CASSLLLAGGGDTQYF.

The chain joins TRBV29-1 to TRBJ2-1; D might be TRBD2 (6 bases). The CDR3 extends over 14 amino acids. Deletions cut 2 bases from V and 7 bases from J, with 15 bases between. CDR1 is SQVTM and CDR2 is ANQGSEA in the germline V gene. Here the CDR3 reads CSVEIAGSQNEQFF. The CDR3 bases are TGCAGCGTTGAAATTGCGGGAAGTCAGAATGAGCAGTTCTTC.

This clonotype was picked up a small number of times. This sequence joins TRBV15 and TRBJ2-3; the D gene is possibly TRBD2 (5 bases). V was trimmed by 5 bases and J by 5 bases, leaving 11 bases between them. Per the germline V gene, CDR1 is LNHNV and CDR2 is YYDKDF (reference sequence). This CDR3 has 13 amino acids. The CDR3 DNA is TGTGCCACCAGCGTGCAGAGGGTAGATACGCAGTATTTT. It yields the protein CATSVQRVDTQYF.

This clonotype has ten or more counts. The rearrangement joins TRBV27 to TRBJ2-5; D remains ambiguous. Trimming took off 4 bases at V and 1 base at J, with 13 bases between the two ends. Germline lookup yields CDR1 MNHEY and CDR2 SMNVEV (reference sequence). This CDR3 contains 15 residues. CDR3 coding DNA: TGTGCCAGCAGTTCCCCCGACTGGGGCCAAGAGACCCAGTACTTC. It yields the protein CASSSPDWGQETQYF.